These T cell receptor beta chains were read from a single sample in a study of control samples from healthy donors and cancer patients. Clones were sequenced by immunoSEQ multiplex PCR, and TCRdb holds only the in-frame ones, with some missing. This sample yields 100,000 or so clones, of which roughly four fifths are seen a single time; around 14% belongs to the top ten. The sequenced sample was blood. The receptors here all came from a woman in her 50s in good health. CDR3s include the opening cysteine and the closing phenylalanine or tryptophan. A D gene is named only where the DNA matches it firmly. Clone size appears in some rows only: once, few, many, or a class for an expanded clone.

TRBJ1-2 - - TRBV10-1 TGCGCCAGCAGTGACAGGGCATACTATGGCTACACCTTC CASSDRAYYGYTF
TRBJ2-7 few TRBD2 TRBV9 TGTGCCAGCAGCGTAGATGGTAGCGGGAGACGAGAGCAGTACTTC CASSVDGSGRREQYF
TRBJ1-3 - TRBD1 TRBV5-6 TGTGCCAGCAGGAATGACAGGGGGCTTAGTTCCGGAAACACCATATATTTT CASRNDRGLSSGNTIYF
TRBJ2-7 once TRBD2 TRBV6-2/TRBV6-3 TGTGCCAGCAGTTACTTCGGGCTAGCGGGATACGAGCAGTACTTC CASSYFGLAGYEQYF
TRBJ1-5 - TRBD1 TRBV9 TGTGCCAGCAGTGCTGGACAGGGGAGCAATCAGCCCCAGCATTTT CASSAGQGSNQPQHF
TRBJ1-4 - - TRBV12-3/TRBV12-4 TGTGCCAGCAGATACCCAGGTGGTGAAAAACTGTTTTTT CASRYPGGEKLFF
TRBJ2-7 - TRBD2 TRBV5-4 TGTGCCAGCAGCTTGTACGGGGGGGTAAGACAACGCGAGCAGTACTTC CASSLYGGVRQREQYF
TRBJ1-3 - - TRBV19 TGTGCCAGTGTAACTCGGAGCTCTGGAAACACCATATATTTT CASVTRSSGNTIYF
TRBJ2-5 - TRBD2 TRBV6-2/TRBV6-3 TGTGCCAGCAGTGGCCAGCGGGGGGCCGGGTCAGAGACCCAGTACTTC CASSGQRGAGSETQYF
TRBJ2-1 - - TRBV11-2 TGTGCCAGCAGCTTAGTAGGCAGCCACAATGAGCAGTTCTTC CASSLVGSHNEQFF
TRBJ2-7 - - TRBV6-2/TRBV6-3 TGTGCCAGCAGTAGCAGCTTTTACGAGCAGTACTTC CASSSSFYEQYF
TRBJ1-1 - - TRBV2 TGTGCCAGCAACTGGGACCCGGGGGTTGCTGAAGCTTTCTTT CASNWDPGVAEAFF
TRBJ1-2 - - TRBV18 TGTGCCAGAACCAGGGTAACGGTTGGCTACACCTTC CARTRVTVGYTF
TRBJ1-1 few TRBD1 TRBV5-1 TGCGCCAGCAGCTTTGACAGGGGGTCTCAAGCTTTCTTT CASSFDRGSQAFF
TRBJ1-1 - - TRBV6-5 TGTGCCAGCAGTTACGATCCGAACACTGAAGCTTTCTTT CASSYDPNTEAFF
TRBJ2-1 - TRBD1 TRBV24-1 TGTGCCACCAGTCTAAAGGGACAGGGAGGCGGGGAGCAGTTCTTC CATSLKGQGGGEQFF
TRBJ1-1 - - TRBV4-2 TGTGCCAGCAGCCAAGTTCAGATGAACACTGAAGCTTTCTTT CASSQVQMNTEAFF
TRBJ2-6 few - TRBV6-2/TRBV6-3 TGTGCCAGCAGTTACGACGCTCTTGGGGCCAACGTCCTGACTTTC CASSYDALGANVLTF
TRBJ2-7 - - TRBV10-2 TGCGCCAGCAGCACAGGGTCCTACGAGCAGTACTTC CASSTGSYEQYF
TRBJ2-7 - TRBD1 TRBV3-1/TRBV3-2 TGTGCCAGCAGCCTAACCCCCGGGACAGAGACCTACGAGCAGTACTTC CASSLTPGTETYEQYF
TRBJ1-6 - TRBD1 TRBV19 TGTGCCAGTAAATCCCGAGGTGGGACAGGGGTCTCACCCCTCCACTTT CASKSRGGTGVSPLHF
TRBJ2-7 - TRBD1 TRBV5-1 TGCGCCAGCAGCTTGGACAGGGGGCGGTACGAGCAGTACTTC CASSLDRGRYEQYF
TRBJ2-5 - - TRBV30 TGTGCCTGGGGCCTCACAGGACAAGAGACCCAGTACTTC CAWGLTGQETQYF